This note documents a single T cell receptor beta chain sequence. The sample belongs to a study of T cell changes during pregnancy in multiple sclerosis. The data were produced by immunoSEQ multiplex PCR, yet TCRdb's version contains in-frame clones alone and is incomplete. The sample has about 44,000 clones; roughly 96% are singletons. The starting material was peripheral blood, obtained in the second trimester of pregnancy. The receptor was derived from a female donor with multiple sclerosis, enrolled in a pregnancy study.

CDR3 sequence: CASSSDRGPYYGYTF. In DNA form, the CDR3 reads TGTGCCAGCAGCTCGGACAGGGGGCCCTACTATGGCTACACCTTC. The chain couples TRBV7-9 to TRBJ1-2; TRBD1 matches 11 bases. Germline assignment: CDR1 SEHNR and CDR2 FQNEAQ (reference sequence). CDR3 length equals 15 residues. V lost 4 bases and J lost 3; bases outside the gene matches: 4.